The 3 T cell receptor beta chains given below trace back to one sample, sequenced in a study of cytomegalovirus exposure and HLA in healthy donors. The primer mix had 60 Vbeta and 13 Jbeta primers. Profiling relied on immunoSEQ multiplex PCR, and the TCRdb table lists in-frame clones only, not all of them. The repertoire holds tens of thousands of clones, approximately 70% seen once, with roughly 5% in the top ten. Input material: PBMCs. The receptors come from a man in his 60s in good health and CMV-seropositive.

The CDR3 DNA follows: TGTGCCAGCAGCCCATTGACTAGCGGCTTACGGAATGAGCAGTTCTTC. Translation gives CASSPLTSGLRNEQFF. The chain carries TRBV7-9 and TRBJ2-1, with TRBD2 identical over 9 bases. The trim removed 5 bases at V and 7 bases at J, leaving 12 bases unmatched. Germline V lookup: CDR1 SEHNR, CDR2 FQNEAQ (reference sequence). The CDR3 runs 16 residues.

This chain connects TRBV7-6 to TRBJ2-1, with 12 nucleotides matching TRBD2. Unmatched junction bases numbered 4, after V lost 0 bases and J lost 7 bases. The CDR3 runs to 16 residues. Looked up from germline, CDR1 is SGHVS and CDR2 is FNYEAQ. The CDR3 sequence: CASSLATSGSGNEQFF. CDR3 nucleotides: TGTGCCAGCAGCTTAGCGACTAGCGGGAGCGGGAATGAGCAGTTCTTC.

This clone was found once. The chain joins TRBV9 to TRBJ2-3, with unresolved D. Germline V gives CDR1 SGDLS, CDR2 YYNGEE. Between the trimmed V and J ends, which lost 4 bases and 6 bases, there was a span of 15 bases. This CDR3 region has 14 residues. The CDR3 nucleotides are TGTGCCAGCAGCCCCCCGAGAGCGCGGGATACGCAGTATTTT. Its protein product is CASSPPRARDTQYF.